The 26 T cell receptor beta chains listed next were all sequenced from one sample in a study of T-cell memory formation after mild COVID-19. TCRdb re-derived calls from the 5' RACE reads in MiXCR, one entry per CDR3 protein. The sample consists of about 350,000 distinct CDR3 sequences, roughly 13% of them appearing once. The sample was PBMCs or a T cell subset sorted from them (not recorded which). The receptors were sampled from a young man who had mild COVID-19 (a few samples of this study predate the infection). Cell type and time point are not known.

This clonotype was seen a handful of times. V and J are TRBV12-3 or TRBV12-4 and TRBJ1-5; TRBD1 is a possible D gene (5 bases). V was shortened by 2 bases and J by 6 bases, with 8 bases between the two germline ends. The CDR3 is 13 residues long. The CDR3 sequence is CASSLQGGQPQHF. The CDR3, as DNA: TGTGCCAGCAGTTTACAGGGAGGTCAGCCCCAGCATTTT.

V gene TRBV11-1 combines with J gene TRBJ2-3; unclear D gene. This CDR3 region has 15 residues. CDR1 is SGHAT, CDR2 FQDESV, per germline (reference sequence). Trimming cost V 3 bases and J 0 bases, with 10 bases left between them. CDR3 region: CASSLLGSSTDTQYF. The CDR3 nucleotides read TGTGCCAGCAGCTTGCTCGGGTCCAGCACAGATACGCAGTATTTT.

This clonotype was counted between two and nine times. CDR3 sequence reads: CASSDPQRSSYEQYF. As DNA, the CDR3 is TGTGCCAGCAGTGACCCGCAGAGGAGCTCCTACGAGCAGTACTTC. This chain joins TRBV6-1 and TRBJ2-7; D is unresolved. The CDR3 extends over 15 amino acids. Trimming stripped 3 bases from V and 0 bases from J, with 12 bases between. The germline V gene has CDR1 MNHNS and CDR2 SASEGT.

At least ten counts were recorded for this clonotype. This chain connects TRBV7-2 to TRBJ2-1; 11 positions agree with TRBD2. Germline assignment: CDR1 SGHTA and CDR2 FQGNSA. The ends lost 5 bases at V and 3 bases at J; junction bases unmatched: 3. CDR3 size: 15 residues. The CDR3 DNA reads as TGTGCCAGCAGCCCGCTAGCGGGGGGCTACAATGAGCAGTTCTTC. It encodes CASSPLAGGYNEQFF.

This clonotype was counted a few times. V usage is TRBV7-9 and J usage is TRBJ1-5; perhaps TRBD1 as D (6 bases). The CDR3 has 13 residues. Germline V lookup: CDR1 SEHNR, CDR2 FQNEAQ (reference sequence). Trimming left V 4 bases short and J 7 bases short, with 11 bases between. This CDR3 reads CASSWGANQPQHF. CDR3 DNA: TGTGCCAGCAGCTGGGGGGCAAACCAGCCCCAGCATTTT. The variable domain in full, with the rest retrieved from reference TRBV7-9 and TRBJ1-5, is DTGVSQNPRHKITKRGQNVTFRCDPISEHNRLYWYRQTLGQGPEFLTYFQNEAQLEKSRLLSDRFSAERPKGSFSTLEIQRTEQGDSAMYLCASSWGANQPQHFGDGTRLSIL.

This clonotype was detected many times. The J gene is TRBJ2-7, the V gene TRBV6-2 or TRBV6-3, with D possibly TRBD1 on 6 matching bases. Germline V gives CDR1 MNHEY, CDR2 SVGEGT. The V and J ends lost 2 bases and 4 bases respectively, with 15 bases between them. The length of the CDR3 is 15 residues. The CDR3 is CASSYRSTGNYEQYF. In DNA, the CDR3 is TGTGCCAGCAGTTACCGGTCAACAGGGAATTACGAGCAGTACTTC.

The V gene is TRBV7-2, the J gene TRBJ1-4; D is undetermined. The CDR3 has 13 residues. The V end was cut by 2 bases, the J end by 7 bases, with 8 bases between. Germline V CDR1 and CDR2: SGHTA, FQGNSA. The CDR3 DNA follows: TGTGCCAGCAGCTTAAGCCGTCGTGAAAAACTGTTTTTT. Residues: CASSLSRREKLFF.

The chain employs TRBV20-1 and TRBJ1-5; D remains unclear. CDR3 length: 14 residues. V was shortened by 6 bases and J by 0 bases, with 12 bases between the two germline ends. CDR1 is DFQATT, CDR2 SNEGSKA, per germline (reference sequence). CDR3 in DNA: TGCAGTGCAGCTGGGGTAAATAGCAATCAGCCCCAGCATTTT. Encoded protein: CSAAGVNSNQPQHF.

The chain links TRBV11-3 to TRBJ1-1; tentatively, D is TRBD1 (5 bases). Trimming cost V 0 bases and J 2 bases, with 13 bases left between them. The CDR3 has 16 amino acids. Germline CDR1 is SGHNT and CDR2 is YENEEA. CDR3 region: CASSLDPQGFNTEAFF. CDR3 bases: TGTGCCAGCAGCTTAGATCCTCAGGGTTTCAACACTGAAGCTTTCTTT. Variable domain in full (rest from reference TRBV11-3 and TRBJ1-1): EAGVVQSPRYKIIEKKQPVAFWCNPISGHNTLYWYLQNLGQGPELLIRYENEEAVDDSQLPKDRFSAERLKGVDSTLKIQPAELGDSAVYLCASSLDPQGFNTEAFFGQGTRLTVV.

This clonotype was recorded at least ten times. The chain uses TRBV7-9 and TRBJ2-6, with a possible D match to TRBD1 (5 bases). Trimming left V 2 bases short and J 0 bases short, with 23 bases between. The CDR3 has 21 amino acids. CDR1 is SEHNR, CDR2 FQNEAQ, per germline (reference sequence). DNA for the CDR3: TGTGCCAGCAGCTTAAGGCGGATAAGGGGCCCCCTTTACTCTGGGGCCAACGTCCTGACTTTC. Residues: CASSLRRIRGPLYSGANVLTF.

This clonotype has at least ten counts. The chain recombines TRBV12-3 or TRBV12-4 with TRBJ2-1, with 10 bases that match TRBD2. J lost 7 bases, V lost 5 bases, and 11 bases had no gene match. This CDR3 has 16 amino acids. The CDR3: CASSLSGGARRNEQFF. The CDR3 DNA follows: TGTGCCAGCAGTCTGAGCGGGGGGGCCCGTAGAAATGAGCAGTTCTTC.

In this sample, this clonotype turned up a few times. CDR3 sequence: CASSNPDRVDGYTF. The CDR3 DNA follows: TGTGCCAGCAGCAACCCCGACAGGGTAGATGGCTACACCTTC. The genes are TRBV7-6 and TRBJ1-2; 7 bases are shared with TRBD1. Trimming at V came to 5 bases and at J to 6 bases, leaving 9 bases not matched to a gene. The germline V gene has CDR1 SGHVS and CDR2 FNYEAQ. The CDR3 runs to 14 residues.

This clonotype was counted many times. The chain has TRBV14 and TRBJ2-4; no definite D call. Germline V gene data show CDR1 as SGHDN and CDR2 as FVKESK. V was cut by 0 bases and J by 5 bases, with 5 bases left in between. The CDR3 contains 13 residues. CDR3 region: CASSQDVQNIQYF. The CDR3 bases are TGTGCCAGCAGCCAAGATGTGCAAAACATTCAGTACTTC.

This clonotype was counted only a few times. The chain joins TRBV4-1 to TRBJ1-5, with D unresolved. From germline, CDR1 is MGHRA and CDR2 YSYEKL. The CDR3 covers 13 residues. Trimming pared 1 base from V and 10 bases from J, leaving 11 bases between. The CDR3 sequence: CASSQARDTPQHF. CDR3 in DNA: TGCGCCAGCAGCCAAGCGAGGGATACCCCCCAGCATTTT.

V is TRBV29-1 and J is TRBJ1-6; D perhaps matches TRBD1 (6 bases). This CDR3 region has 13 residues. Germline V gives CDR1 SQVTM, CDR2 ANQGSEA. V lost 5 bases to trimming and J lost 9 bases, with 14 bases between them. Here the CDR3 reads CSVSTGPGSPLHF. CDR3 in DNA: TGCAGCGTTTCCACAGGGCCCGGTTCACCCCTCCACTTT. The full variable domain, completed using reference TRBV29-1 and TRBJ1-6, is SAVISQKPSRDICQRGTSLTIQCQVDSQVTMMFWYRQQPGQSLTLIATANQGSEATYESGFVIDKFPISRPNLTFSTLTVSNMSPEDSSIYLCSVSTGPGSPLHFGNGTRLTVT.

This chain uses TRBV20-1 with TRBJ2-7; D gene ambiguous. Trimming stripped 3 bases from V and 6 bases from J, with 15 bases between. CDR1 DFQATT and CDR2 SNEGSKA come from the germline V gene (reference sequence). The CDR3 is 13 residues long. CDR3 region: CSASTSPEIEQYF. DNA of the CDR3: TGCAGTGCTAGTACTTCCCCGGAAATCGAGCAGTACTTC.

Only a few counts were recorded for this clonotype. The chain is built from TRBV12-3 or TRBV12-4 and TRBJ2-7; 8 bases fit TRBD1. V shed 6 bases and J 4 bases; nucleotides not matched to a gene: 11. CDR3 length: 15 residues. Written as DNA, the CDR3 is TGTGCCAGCAGCCCCGGACAGGGCGGAACATACGAGCAGTACTTC. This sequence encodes CASSPGQGGTYEQYF.

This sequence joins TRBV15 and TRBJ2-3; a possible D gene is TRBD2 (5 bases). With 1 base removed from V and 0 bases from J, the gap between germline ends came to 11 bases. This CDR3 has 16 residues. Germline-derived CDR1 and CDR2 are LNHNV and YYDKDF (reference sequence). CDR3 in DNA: TGTGCCACCAGCAGAGGCCGGGGTTCTAGCACAGATACGCAGTATTTT. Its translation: CATSRGRGSSTDTQYF.

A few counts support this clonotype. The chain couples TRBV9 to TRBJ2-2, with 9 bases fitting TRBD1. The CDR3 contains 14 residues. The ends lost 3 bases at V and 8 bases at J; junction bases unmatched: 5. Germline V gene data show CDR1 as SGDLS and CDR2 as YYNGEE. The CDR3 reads CASSAGQGTGELFF. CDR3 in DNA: TGTGCCAGCAGCGCGGGACAGGGAACGGGGGAGCTGTTTTTT. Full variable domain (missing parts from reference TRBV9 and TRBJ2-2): DSGVTQTPKHLITATGQRVTLRCSPRSGDLSVYWYQQSLDQGLQFLIQYYNGEERAKGNILERFSAQQFPDLHSELNLSSLELGDSALYFCASSAGQGTGELFFGEGSRLTVL.

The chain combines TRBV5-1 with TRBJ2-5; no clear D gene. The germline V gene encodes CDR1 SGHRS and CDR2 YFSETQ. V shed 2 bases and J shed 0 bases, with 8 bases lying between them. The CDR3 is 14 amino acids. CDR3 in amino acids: CASSFARYQETQYF. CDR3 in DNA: TGCGCCAGCAGCTTTGCCAGGTACCAAGAGACCCAGTACTTC. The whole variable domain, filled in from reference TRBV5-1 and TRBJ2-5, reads KAGVTQTPRYLIKTRGQQVTLSCSPISGHRSVSWYQQTPGQGLQFLFEYFSETQRNKGNFPGRFSGRQFSNSRSEMNVSTLELGDSALYLCASSFARYQETQYFGPGTRLLVL.

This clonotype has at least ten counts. CDR3 in amino acids: CSARGFQTPPPLINEQFF. In DNA form, the CDR3 reads TGCAGTGCTAGAGGCTTCCAGACTCCTCCGCCCCTAATCAATGAGCAGTTCTTC. The chain combines TRBV20-1 with TRBJ2-1; the D is unclear. V was cut by 1 base and J by 6 bases, with 25 bases left in between. The CDR3 loop spans 18 amino acids. Germline-derived CDR1 and CDR2 are DFQATT and SNEGSKA (reference sequence).

The CDR3 DNA reads TGTGCCAGCAGCCCTCCCTGGACAGGGGGGAGTAGCAATCAGCCCCAGCATTTT. Its protein is CASSPPWTGGSSNQPQHF. The chain combines TRBV4-2 with TRBJ1-5; 10 bases line up with TRBD1. CDR3 length: 18 amino acids. Germline V gene sequence: CDR1 LGHNA, CDR2 YNFKEQ. V shed 4 bases and J 0 bases; nucleotides not matched to a gene: 9.

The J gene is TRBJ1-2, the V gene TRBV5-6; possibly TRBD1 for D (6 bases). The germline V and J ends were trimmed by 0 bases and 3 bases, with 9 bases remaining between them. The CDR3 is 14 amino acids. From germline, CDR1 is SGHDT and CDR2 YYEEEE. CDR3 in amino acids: CASSLVGADYGYTF. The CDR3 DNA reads TGTGCCAGCAGCTTGGTGGGGGCCGACTATGGCTACACCTTC. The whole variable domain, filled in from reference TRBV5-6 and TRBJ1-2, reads DAGVTQSPTHLIKTRGQQVTLRCSPKSGHDTVSWYQQALGQGPQFIFQYYEEEERQRGNFPDRFSGHQFPNYSSELNVNALLLGDSALYLCASSLVGADYGYTFGSGTRLTVV.

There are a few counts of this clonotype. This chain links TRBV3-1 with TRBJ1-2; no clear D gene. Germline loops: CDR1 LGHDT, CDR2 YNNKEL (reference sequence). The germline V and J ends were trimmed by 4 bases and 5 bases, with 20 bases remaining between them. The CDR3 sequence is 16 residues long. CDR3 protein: CASSRQQLGPDYGYTF. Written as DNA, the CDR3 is TGTGCCAGCAGCCGACAACAACTAGGACCTGATTATGGCTACACCTTC.

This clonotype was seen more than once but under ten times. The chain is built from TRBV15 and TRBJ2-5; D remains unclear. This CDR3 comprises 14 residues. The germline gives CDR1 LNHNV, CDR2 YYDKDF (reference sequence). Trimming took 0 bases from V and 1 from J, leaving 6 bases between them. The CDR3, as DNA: TGTGCCACCAGCAGAGATTACACCCAAGAGACCCAGTACTTC. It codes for CATSRDYTQETQYF.

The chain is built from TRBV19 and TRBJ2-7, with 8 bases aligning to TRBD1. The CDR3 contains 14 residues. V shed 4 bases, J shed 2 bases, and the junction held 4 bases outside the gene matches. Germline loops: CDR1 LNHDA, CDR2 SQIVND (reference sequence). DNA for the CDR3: TGTGCCAGTAGTACTCGGACAGGGCCCTACGAGCAGTACTTC. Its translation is CASSTRTGPYEQYF. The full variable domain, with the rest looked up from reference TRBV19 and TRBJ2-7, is DGGITQSPKYLFRKEGQNVTLSCEQNLNHDAMYWYRQDPGQGLRLIYYSQIVNDFQKGDIAEGYSVSREKKESFPLTVTSAQKNPTAFYLCASSTRTGPYEQYFGPGTRLTVT.